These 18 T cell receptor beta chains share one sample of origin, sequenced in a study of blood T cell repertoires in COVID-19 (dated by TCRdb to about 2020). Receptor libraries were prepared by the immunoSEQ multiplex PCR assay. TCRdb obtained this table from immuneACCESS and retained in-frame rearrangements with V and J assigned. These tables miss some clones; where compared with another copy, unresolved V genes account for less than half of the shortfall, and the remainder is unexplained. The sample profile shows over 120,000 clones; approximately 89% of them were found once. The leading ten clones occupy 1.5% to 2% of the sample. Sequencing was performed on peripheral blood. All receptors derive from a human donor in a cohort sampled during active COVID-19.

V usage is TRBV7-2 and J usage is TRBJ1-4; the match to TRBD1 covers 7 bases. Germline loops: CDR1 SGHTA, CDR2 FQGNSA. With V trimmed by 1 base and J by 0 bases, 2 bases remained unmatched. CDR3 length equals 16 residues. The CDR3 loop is CASSLVGTATNEKLFF. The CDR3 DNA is TGTGCCAGCAGCTTAGTTGGGACAGCAACTAATGAAAAACTGTTTTTT.

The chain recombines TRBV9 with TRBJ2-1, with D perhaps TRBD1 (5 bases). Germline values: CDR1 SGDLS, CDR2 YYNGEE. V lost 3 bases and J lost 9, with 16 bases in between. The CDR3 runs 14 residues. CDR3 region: CASSDLLGAGEQFF. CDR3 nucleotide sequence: TGTGCCAGCAGCGACCTCCTAGGGGCCGGTGAGCAGTTCTTC.

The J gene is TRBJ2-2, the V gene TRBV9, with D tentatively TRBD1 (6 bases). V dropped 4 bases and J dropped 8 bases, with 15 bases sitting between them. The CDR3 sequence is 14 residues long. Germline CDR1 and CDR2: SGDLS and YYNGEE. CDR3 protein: CASSSNRAVGELFF. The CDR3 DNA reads TGTGCCAGCAGCTCAAACAGGGCTGTAGGGGAGCTGTTTTTT.

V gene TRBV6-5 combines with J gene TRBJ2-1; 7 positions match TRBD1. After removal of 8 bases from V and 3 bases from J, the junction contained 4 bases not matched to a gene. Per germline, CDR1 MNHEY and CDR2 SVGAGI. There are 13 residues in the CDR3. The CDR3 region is CASRTGFYNEQFF. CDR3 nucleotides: TGTGCCAGCCGGACAGGCTTCTACAATGAGCAGTTCTTC.

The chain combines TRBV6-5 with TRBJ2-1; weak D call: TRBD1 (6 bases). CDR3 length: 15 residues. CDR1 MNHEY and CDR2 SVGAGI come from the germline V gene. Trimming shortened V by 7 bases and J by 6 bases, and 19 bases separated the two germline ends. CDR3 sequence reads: CASKRRQGPVNEQFF. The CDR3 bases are TGTGCCAGCAAAAGGAGGCAGGGGCCGGTCAATGAGCAGTTCTTC.

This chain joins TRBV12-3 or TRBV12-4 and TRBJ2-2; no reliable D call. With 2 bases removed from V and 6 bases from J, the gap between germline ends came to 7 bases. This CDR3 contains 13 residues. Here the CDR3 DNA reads TGTGCCAGCAGTTTATTCCTCCCCGGGGAGCTGTTTTTT. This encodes CASSLFLPGELFF.

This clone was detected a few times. This chain's CDR3 is CASSATQGPESPLHF. DNA of the CDR3: TGCGCCAGCAGCGCCACACAGGGTCCGGAATCACCCCTCCACTTT. V and J are TRBV10-1 and TRBJ1-6; D perhaps matches TRBD1 (6 bases). The V end was cut by 6 bases, the J end by 10 bases, with 19 bases between. The germline V gene encodes CDR1 WNHNN and CDR2 SYGVQD (reference sequence). The CDR3 spans 15 residues.

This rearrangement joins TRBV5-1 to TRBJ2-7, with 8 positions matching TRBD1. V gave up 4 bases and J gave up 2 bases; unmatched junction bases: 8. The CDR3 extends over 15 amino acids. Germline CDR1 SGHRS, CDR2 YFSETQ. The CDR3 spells CASSTGQVSAYEQYF. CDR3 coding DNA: TGCGCCAGCAGCACGGGACAGGTTTCAGCCTACGAGCAGTACTTC.

CDR3: CASSVGASGGDYEQYF. Here the CDR3 DNA reads TGTGCCAGCAGCGTAGGGGCGAGCGGGGGGGATTACGAGCAGTACTTC. The chain couples TRBV9 to TRBJ2-7; 10 positions agree with TRBD2. The CDR3 loop spans 16 amino acids. With V trimmed by 0 bases and J by 4 bases, 7 bases remained unmatched. Germline V gene sequence: CDR1 SGDLS, CDR2 YYNGEE.

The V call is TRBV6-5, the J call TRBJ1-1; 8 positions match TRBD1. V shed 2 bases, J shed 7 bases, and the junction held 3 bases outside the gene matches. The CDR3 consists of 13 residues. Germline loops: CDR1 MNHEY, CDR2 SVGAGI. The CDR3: CASSYATGVEAFF. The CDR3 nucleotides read TGTGCCAGCAGTTACGCGACAGGGGTTGAAGCTTTCTTT.

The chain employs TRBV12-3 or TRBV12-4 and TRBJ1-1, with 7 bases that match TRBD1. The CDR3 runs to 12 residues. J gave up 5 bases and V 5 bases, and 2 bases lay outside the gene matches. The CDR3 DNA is TGTGCCAGCAGTCCCAGGGGGACTGAAGCTTTCTTT. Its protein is CASSPRGTEAFF.

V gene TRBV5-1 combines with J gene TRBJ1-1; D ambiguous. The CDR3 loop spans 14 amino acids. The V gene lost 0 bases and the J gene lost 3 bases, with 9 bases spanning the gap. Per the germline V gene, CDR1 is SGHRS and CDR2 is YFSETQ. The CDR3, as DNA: TGCGCCAGCAGCTTGGGGCAGTTACACACTGAAGCTTTCTTT. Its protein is CASSLGQLHTEAFF.

CDR3 nucleotides: TGTGCCAGCACCGATGACATAGTAATGAACACTGAAGCTTTCTTT. This codes for CASTDDIVMNTEAFF. The chain couples TRBV2 to TRBJ1-1; D is undetermined. The CDR3 spans 15 residues. From germline, CDR1 is SNHLY and CDR2 FYNNEI. Deletions cut 7 bases from V and 0 bases from J, with 15 bases between.

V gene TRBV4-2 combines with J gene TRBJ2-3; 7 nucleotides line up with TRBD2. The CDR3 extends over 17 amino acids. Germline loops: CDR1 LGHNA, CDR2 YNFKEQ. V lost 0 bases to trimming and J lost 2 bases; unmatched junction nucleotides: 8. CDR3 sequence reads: CASSQEGRGSYTDTQYF. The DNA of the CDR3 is TGTGCCAGCAGCCAAGAGGGGAGGGGTAGTTACACAGATACGCAGTATTTT.

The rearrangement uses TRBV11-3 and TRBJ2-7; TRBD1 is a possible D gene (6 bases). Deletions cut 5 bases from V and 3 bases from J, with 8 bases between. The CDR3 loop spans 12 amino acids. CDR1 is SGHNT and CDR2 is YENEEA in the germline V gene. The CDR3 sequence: CASSGGSYEQYF. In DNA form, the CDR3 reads TGTGCCAGCAGCGGGGGCAGCTACGAGCAGTACTTC.

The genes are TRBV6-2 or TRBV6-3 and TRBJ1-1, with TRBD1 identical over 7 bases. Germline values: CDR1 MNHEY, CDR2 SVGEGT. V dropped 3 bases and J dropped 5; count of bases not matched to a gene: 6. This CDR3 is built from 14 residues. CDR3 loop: CASSYVAGGTEAFF. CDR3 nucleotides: TGTGCCAGCAGTTATGTGGCAGGGGGAACTGAAGCTTTCTTT.

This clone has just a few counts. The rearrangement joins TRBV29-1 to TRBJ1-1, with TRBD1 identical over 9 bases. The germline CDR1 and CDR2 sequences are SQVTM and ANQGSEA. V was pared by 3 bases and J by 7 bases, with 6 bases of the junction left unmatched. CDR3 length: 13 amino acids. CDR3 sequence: CSVEGTGIIEAFF. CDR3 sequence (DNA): TGCAGCGTTGAGGGGACAGGGATAATTGAAGCTTTCTTT.

CDR3 loop: CASSAGGQVVNEQYF. The DNA for the CDR3 is TGTGCCAGCTCAGCCGGAGGACAGGTCGTCAACGAGCAGTACTTC. The V gene is TRBV18, the J gene TRBJ2-7; 7 bases match TRBD1. This CDR3 contains 15 residues. CDR1 and CDR2 (germline): KGHSH, LQKENI. The junction had 12 bases not matched to a gene; V was cut back by 5 bases and J by 5 bases.